Presented here are 30 T cell receptor beta chains from one specimen sequenced in a study of Tregs in tolerant kidney transplant recipients. The assay was immunoSEQ multiplex PCR, and TCRdb's table has in-frame clones only and misses some. The sample spans some 52,000 clones; the ten largest clones claim about 0.82%. The sequencing used CD4+ T cells from blood, collected before the transplant. The receptors stem from a human donor who received a combined kidney and bone marrow transplant.

Worth noting for this clone: The read falls 3 residues short of the CDR3 end, and the missing part is taken from the germline J gene. This rearrangement joins TRBV19 to TRBJ2-5; D perhaps matches TRBD1 (6 bases). The V and J ends lost 11 bases and 5 bases respectively, with 24 bases between them. The germline V gene encodes CDR1 LNHDA and CDR2 SQIVND (reference sequence). The CDR3 extends over 15 amino acids. The chain's CDR3 is CAGGIGTRLQETQYF. CDR3 bases read: TGTGCCGGGGGAATCGGGACACGCCTTCAGGAGACC.

About this clone: The read terminates 3 residues before the CDR3 end, so the remaining end is supplied by the germline J gene. The rearrangement links TRBV5-5 to TRBJ1-5; D gene ambiguous. The CDR3 consists of 15 residues. V was cut by 10 bases and J by 0 bases, with 17 bases left in between. Germline CDR1 reads SGHKS; CDR2 reads YYEKEE (reference sequence). The CDR3 here is CAGTAVPFSNQPQHF. The sequenced CDR3 bases are TGTGCCGGCACGGCGGTACCCTTTAGCAATCAGCCC.

Comment on this clone: The read ends 3 residues before the CDR3 terminus; that terminus is restored from the germline J gene. V gene TRBV19 combines with J gene TRBJ2-7; D call uncertain. Per germline, CDR1 LNHDA and CDR2 SQIVND (reference sequence). The CDR3 extends over 12 amino acids. V was cut by 6 bases and J by 2 bases, with 8 bases left in between. Partial CDR3 DNA: TGTGCCAGTAGCTTATCCCCCTACGAG. Protein product: CASSLSPYE. The whole CDR3 reads CASSLSPYEQYF.

On this clone: The sequenced fragment ends 3 residues before the CDR3 boundary, so the rest is inferred from the germline J gene. The chain is built from TRBV10-1 and TRBJ2-3, with TRBD2 matching over 10 bases. The V and J ends lost 6 bases and 2 bases, in that order; junction bases with no gene match: 8. CDR1 is WNHNN, CDR2 SYGVQD, per germline (reference sequence). The CDR3 is 16 residues long. The CDR3 sequence is CASSPGLAAYTDTQYF. The CDR3 bases that were read are TGCGCCAGCAGCCCCGGACTAGCGGCTTACACAGATACG.

On this clone itself: The read is 3 residues too short to cover the CDR3 end, so that end is filled in from the germline J gene. The V and J genes are TRBV30 and TRBJ1-1; no clear D. Trimming took 0 bases from V and 3 from J, leaving 8 bases between them. The CDR3 length is 13 residues. Germline CDR1 is GTSNPN and CDR2 is SVGIG (reference sequence). The chain's CDR3 is CAWSVRGHTEAFF. CDR3 DNA, as far as it was read: TGTGCCTGGAGTGTACGTGGGCACACTGAA.

As to this clone: The observed sequence ends 3 residues before the CDR3 terminus, with the missing tail filled in from the germline J gene. The V call is TRBV18, the J call TRBJ1-4; D gene unclear. Germline CDR1 is KGHSH and CDR2 is LQKENI. V was pared by 0 bases and J by 0 bases, with 5 bases between. The CDR3 is 15 amino acids. CDR3 sequence: CASSPPAATNEKLFF. The CDR3 bases that were read are TGTGCCAGCTCACCACCGGCCGCAACTAATGAAAAA.

Worth noting for this clone: The read gets to within 3 residues of the CDR3 end, and the germline J gene fills in the rest. The chain combines TRBV20-1 with TRBJ2-5; TRBD2 matches at 9 bases. CDR3 size: 15 residues. The germline V gene has CDR1 DFQATT and CDR2 SNEGSKA (reference sequence). V trimming: 1 base; J trimming: 2 bases; junction bases outside the gene matches: 5. The CDR3 spells CSARATGLAQETQYF. The sequenced CDR3 bases are TGCAGTGCTAGAGCAACGGGACTAGCACAAGAGACC.

Of note for this clone: The read falls 3 residues short of the CDR3 end, and the missing part is taken from the germline J gene. The chain couples TRBV6-4 to TRBJ1-2, with 10 bases lining up with TRBD1. Germline CDR1 and CDR2: MRHNA and SNTAGT. The CDR3 consists of 17 residues. With V trimmed by 2 bases and J by 4 bases, 10 bases remained unmatched. The sequenced part of the CDR3 DNA is TGTGCCAGCAGTGACAGGGACAGGGGCCCGAGGGGCTATGGC. Translation gives CASSDRDRGPRGYG. The full-length CDR3 reads as CASSDRDRGPRGYGYTF.

To note about this clone: Read coverage stops 3 residues before the CDR3 terminus; the germline J gene supplies the remainder. V gene TRBV19 combines with J gene TRBJ1-4, with TRBD1 as a possible D gene (6 bases). Between the trimmed V and J ends, which lost 6 bases and 4 bases, there was a span of 12 bases. CDR3 length equals 14 residues. In germline, CDR1 is LNHDA, CDR2 SQIVND (reference sequence). The DNA read from the CDR3 is TGTGCCAGTAGCCCACAGGGAAATAATGAAAAA. Its translation: CASSPQGNNEK. From start to end, the CDR3 is CASSPQGNNEKLFF.

Concerning this clone: The read terminates 3 residues before the CDR3 end, so the remaining end is supplied by the germline J gene. The V gene is TRBV7-2, the J gene TRBJ1-5; the match to TRBD1 covers 8 bases. This CDR3 comprises 14 residues. The germline V gene has CDR1 SGHTA and CDR2 FQGNSA. V lost 5 bases and J lost 6; bases outside the gene matches: 6. CDR3 DNA (partial): TGTGCCAGCAGCCCAGGGACAGGAGGTCAGCCC. It encodes CASSPGTGGQP. The CDR3 in full is CASSPGTGGQPQHF. Together with reference TRBV7-2 and TRBJ1-5, the CDR3 gives the full variable domain: GAGVSQSPSNKVTEKGKDVELRCDPISGHTALYWYRQSLGQGLEFLIYFQGNSAPDKSGLPSDRFSAERTGGSVSTLTIQRTQQEDSAVYLCASSPGTGGQPQHFGDGTRLSIL.

On this clone: The CDR3 extends 3 residues past the end of the read, so its final part is completed from the germline J gene. This chain links TRBV7-6 with TRBJ2-1; TRBD1 matches at 8 bases. Germline lookup yields CDR1 SGHVS and CDR2 FNYEAQ. The CDR3 is 17 amino acids. V lost 4 bases to trimming and J lost 0 bases; unmatched junction nucleotides: 8. Partial CDR3 DNA: TGTGCCAGCAGCTCCCGCAGGGGGCAGAGCTCCTACAATGAG. It yields the protein CASSSRRGQSSYNE. The entire CDR3 is CASSSRRGQSSYNEQFF.

Remarks on this clone: The CDR3 goes on 3 residues after the read ends, and that part is filled in from the germline J gene. The chain employs TRBV19 and TRBJ1-1, with D perhaps TRBD1 (5 bases). V was clipped by 9 bases and J by 4 bases, with 15 bases between them. The CDR3 runs 13 residues. CDR1 LNHDA and CDR2 SQIVND come from the germline V gene (reference sequence). The covered CDR3 bases are TGTGCCAGCTACAGGTTCGATAGCACTGAA. It codes for CASYRFDSTE. The whole CDR3 protein reads CASYRFDSTEAFF. Looking up the rest from reference TRBV19 and TRBJ1-1 gives the full variable domain: DGGITQSPKYLFRKEGQNVTLSCEQNLNHDAMYWYRQDPGQGLRLIYYSQIVNDFQKGDIAEGYSVSREKKESFPLTVTSAQKNPTAFYLCASYRFDSTEAFFGQGTRLTVV.

A word on this clone: The CDR3 is cut off 3 residues early in the read; its end comes from the germline J gene. The chain couples TRBV7-2 to TRBJ1-2, with a weak D call TRBD1 (6 bases). The CDR3 has 15 residues. Germline assignment: CDR1 SGHTA and CDR2 FQGNSA. V was clipped by 6 bases and J by 3 bases, with 17 bases between them. Here the CDR3 reads CASSQGFLRDYGYTF. The CDR3 DNA, read in part, is TGTGCCAGCAGTCAGGGGTTTCTTAGGGACTATGGC. Full variable domain (remainder filled in from reference TRBV7-2 and TRBJ1-2): GAGVSQSPSNKVTEKGKDVELRCDPISGHTALYWYRQSLGQGLEFLIYFQGNSAPDKSGLPSDRFSAERTGGSVSTLTIQRTQQEDSAVYLCASSQGFLRDYGYTFGSGTRLTVV.

As to this clone: The CDR3 extends 3 residues past the end of the read, so its final part is completed from the germline J gene. The chain uses TRBV29-1 and TRBJ1-2, with D unclear. The CDR3 consists of 9 residues. From germline, CDR1 is SQVTM and CDR2 ANQGSEA. CDR3 protein: CSVEGGYTF. CDR3 bases read: TGCAGCGTTGAGGGCGGC.

Concerning this clone: Sequencing ends 3 residues short of the CDR3 end; the germline J gene provides the rest. The chain joins TRBV2 to TRBJ2-5; 8 bases line up with TRBD1. This CDR3 spans 14 amino acids. Trimming removed 3 bases from V and 3 bases from J; junction bases left unmatched: 3. Per germline, CDR1 SNHLY and CDR2 FYNNEI. The CDR3 protein is CASSDRQGKETQYF. CDR3 bases read: TGTGCCAGCAGTGATCGACAGGGGAAAGAGACC. Full variable domain (missing parts from reference TRBV2 and TRBJ2-5): EPEVTQTPSHQVTQMGQEVILRCVPISNHLYFYWYRQILGQKVEFLVSFYNNEISEKSEIFDDQFSVERPDGSNFTLKIRSTKLEDSAMYFCASSDRQGKETQYFGPGTRLLVL.

With regard to this clone: The read ends 3 residues early relative to the CDR3; the germline J gene fills the gap. This chain joins TRBV7-2 and TRBJ2-5; D possibly corresponds to TRBD2 (6 bases). CDR3 length: 14 amino acids. V was shortened by 3 bases and J by 5 bases, with 13 bases between the two germline ends. Germline CDR1 is SGHTA and CDR2 is FQGNSA. The sequenced part of the CDR3 DNA is TGTGCCAGCAGCTTTCGTGGGGGGAGGGAGACC. It specifies CASSFRGGRET. The whole CDR3 sequence is CASSFRGGRETQYF.

As regards this clone: The read gets to within 3 residues of the CDR3 end, and the germline J gene fills in the rest. This sequence joins TRBV7-9 and TRBJ1-2; D remains ambiguous. Germline CDR1 SEHNR, CDR2 FQNEAQ (reference sequence). Deletions cut 1 base from V and 1 base from J, with 7 bases between. The CDR3 length is 14 residues. The sequenced part of the CDR3 DNA is TGTGCCAGCAGCTTAGTGTCCCTTAACTATGGC. Amino acids: CASSLVSLNYG. The whole CDR3 is CASSLVSLNYGYTF.

As for this clone: The missing CDR3 end, 3 residues past where the read stops, is filled in from the germline J gene. The chain is built from TRBV18 and TRBJ2-6; 7 nucleotides agree with TRBD2. The germline V gene has CDR1 KGHSH and CDR2 LQKENI. Germline trimming cut 4 bases from V and 1 base from J; bases unmatched to any gene: 4. This CDR3 region has 16 residues. The sequenced part of the CDR3 DNA is TGTGCCAGCTCACAACCCGGGGGGTCTGGGGCCAACGTC. Amino acid sequence: CASSQPGGSGANV. The whole CDR3 sequence is CASSQPGGSGANVLTF.

About this clone: With the read ending 3 residues before the CDR3 end, the germline J gene is used to fill in that end. V gene TRBV7-2 combines with J gene TRBJ2-1; D remains ambiguous. The V gene lost 5 bases and the J gene lost 0 bases, with 11 bases spanning the gap. The V gene's germline CDR1 is SGHTA and CDR2 FQGNSA. The CDR3 runs 15 residues. CDR3 residues: CASSPSLSSYNEQFF. The CDR3 DNA, read in part, is TGTGCCAGCAGCCCCAGTCTCAGCTCCTACAATGAG. The variable domain in full, with the rest retrieved from reference TRBV7-2 and TRBJ2-1, is GAGVSQSPSNKVTEKGKDVELRCDPISGHTALYWYRQSLGQGLEFLIYFQGNSAPDKSGLPSDRFSAERTGGSVSTLTIQRTQQEDSAVYLCASSPSLSSYNEQFFGPGTRLTVL.

Turning to this clone: Read data end 3 residues before the CDR3 end; the end is taken from the germline J gene. V is TRBV6-2 or TRBV6-3 and J is TRBJ1-2; the D gene is possibly TRBD1 (6 bases). Trimming removed 2 bases from V and 7 bases from J, with 14 bases in between. The CDR3 loop spans 14 amino acids. CDR1 MNHEY and CDR2 SVGEGT come from the germline V gene. The sequenced CDR3 bases are TGTGCCAGCAGTTACACCCAAAGCAGGGGTGGC. Translation gives CASSYTQSRGG. The whole CDR3 sequence reads CASSYTQSRGGYTF.

About this clone itself: The CDR3 end lies 3 residues beyond the end of the read and is filled in from the germline J gene. The rearrangement uses TRBV7-2 and TRBJ2-3; TRBD1 matches at 9 bases. Germline loops: CDR1 SGHTA, CDR2 FQGNSA. The J segment lost 3 bases and the V segment lost 11 bases, leaving 9 bases of the junction unmatched. This CDR3 comprises 14 residues. The CDR3 bases that were read are TGTGCCTCTAAAGGGGACAGGGCGACAGATACG. It yields the protein CASKGDRATDT. The full CDR3 protein reads CASKGDRATDTQYF.

In the case of this clone: The read terminates 3 residues ahead of where the CDR3 ends, so the germline J gene completes it. This rearrangement joins TRBV18 to TRBJ1-2; D uncertain. The germline V and J ends were trimmed by 2 bases and 0 bases, with 10 bases remaining between them. Looked up from germline, CDR1 is KGHSH and CDR2 is LQKENI. There are 15 residues in the CDR3. The CDR3 is CASSPAGLSNYGYTF. Partial CDR3 DNA: TGTGCCAGCTCACCAGCCGGGTTGTCTAACTATGGC.

Partial CDR3 DNA: TGTGCCTGCCTGGGACTAGCGGACACCGGGGAG. This encodes CACLGLADTGE. The complete CDR3 reads CACLGLADTGELFF. V usage is TRBV30 and J usage is TRBJ2-2; 11 positions match TRBD2. The CDR3 end falls 3 residues outside the read, so it is completed with the germline J gene. V was pared by 6 bases and J by 3 bases, with 3 bases of the junction left unmatched. This CDR3 is 14 amino acids long. From germline, CDR1 is GTSNPN and CDR2 SVGIG (reference sequence).

CDR3 in amino acids: CATRQGRIGNEKLFF. The CDR3 DNA, read in part, is TGTGCCACCAGACAGGGGAGAATCGGTAATGAAAAA. The chain joins TRBV7-9 to TRBJ1-4, with 8 bases fitting TRBD1. The CDR3 extends 3 residues past the end of the read, so its final part is completed from the germline J gene. This CDR3 spans 15 amino acids. After removal of 10 bases from V and 4 bases from J, the junction contained 11 bases not matched to a gene. CDR1 is SEHNR, CDR2 FQNEAQ, per germline (reference sequence).

Of note for this clone: The read ends 3 residues before the CDR3 terminus; that terminus is restored from the germline J gene. This sequence joins TRBV7-9 and TRBJ2-7; 7 bases align to TRBD1. Germline lookup yields CDR1 SEHNR and CDR2 FQNEAQ (reference sequence). V dropped 1 base and J dropped 4; count of bases not matched to a gene: 7. The CDR3 length is 15 residues. The DNA read from the CDR3 is TGTGCCAGCAGCTTAGGAGGGGGCCGGGTTTACGAG. Its translation is CASSLGGGRVYE. Given in full, the CDR3 is CASSLGGGRVYEQYF.

As concerns this clone: The missing CDR3 end, 3 residues past where the read stops, is filled in from the germline J gene. The rearrangement uses TRBV18 and TRBJ2-3; 11 nucleotides line up with TRBD2. This CDR3 spans 15 amino acids. Germline-derived CDR1 and CDR2 are KGHSH and LQKENI. The V segment lost 3 bases and the J segment 4 bases; nucleotides outside the gene matches: 3. The sequenced part of the CDR3 DNA is TGTGCCAGCTCACCCATAGCGGGAGGGGCAGATACG. Protein product: CASSPIAGGADT. The entire CDR3 is CASSPIAGGADTQYF.

As regards this clone: The CDR3 goes on 3 residues after the read ends, and that part is filled in from the germline J gene. The V call is TRBV7-2, the J call TRBJ1-4; D gene uncertain. This CDR3 spans 13 amino acids. Per the germline V gene, CDR1 is SGHTA and CDR2 is FQGNSA. Partial CDR3 DNA: TGTGCCAGCAGCTCCTACCAGTCCCGGGGA. Amino acids: CASSSYQSRG. The entire CDR3 is CASSSYQSRGLFF.

Worth noting for this clone: From the germline J gene comes the end of the CDR3, since the read stops 3 residues before it. This rearrangement joins TRBV7-8 to TRBJ1-2, with TRBD1 matching 7 bases. J gave up 3 bases and V 5 bases, and 3 bases lay outside the gene matches. Germline lookup yields CDR1 SGHVS and CDR2 FQNEAQ. CDR3 size: 13 residues. CDR3 amino acids: CASSLQGYYGYTF. CDR3 bases read: TGTGCCAGCAGCCTACAGGGGTACTATGGC.

As regards this clone: Read data end 3 residues before the CDR3 end; the end is taken from the germline J gene. The chain links TRBV18 to TRBJ1-1; D not resolved. The length of the CDR3 is 12 residues. Germline CDR1 reads KGHSH; CDR2 reads LQKENI. CDR3 DNA (partial): TGTGCCAGCTCACGAGAGGTCCCAGAA. Translation gives CASSREVPE. The whole CDR3 is CASSREVPEAFF.

Notes on this clone: Read data end 3 residues before the CDR3 end; the end is taken from the germline J gene. The chain joins TRBV30 to TRBJ1-1; no clear D. Germline CDR1 and CDR2: GTSNPN and SVGIG (reference sequence). The CDR3 length is 13 residues. Trimming removed 4 bases from V and 0 bases from J, with 9 bases in between. The part of the CDR3 DNA that was read is TGTGCCTGGACCCAGGTATTGAACACTGAA. This gives the protein CAWTQVLNTE. The full-length CDR3 reads as CAWTQVLNTEAFF.